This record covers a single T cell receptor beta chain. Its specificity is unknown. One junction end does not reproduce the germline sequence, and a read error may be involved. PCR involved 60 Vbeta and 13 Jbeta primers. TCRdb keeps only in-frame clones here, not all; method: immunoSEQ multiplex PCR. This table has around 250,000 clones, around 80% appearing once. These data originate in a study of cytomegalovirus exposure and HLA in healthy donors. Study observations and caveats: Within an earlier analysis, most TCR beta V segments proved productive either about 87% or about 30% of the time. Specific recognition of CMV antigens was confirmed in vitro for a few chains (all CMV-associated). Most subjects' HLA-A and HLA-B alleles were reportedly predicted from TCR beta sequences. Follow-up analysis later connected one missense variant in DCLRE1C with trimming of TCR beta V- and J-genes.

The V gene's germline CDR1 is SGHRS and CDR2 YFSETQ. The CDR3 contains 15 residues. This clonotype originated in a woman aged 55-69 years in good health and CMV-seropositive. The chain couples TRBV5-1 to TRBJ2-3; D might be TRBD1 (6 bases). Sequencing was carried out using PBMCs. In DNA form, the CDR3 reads TGTGCCAGCAGCTTAGGGGACATGGGAAGGAATACGCAGTATTTT. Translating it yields CASSLGDMGRNTQYF.